This TCR beta chain was captured in a study of regulatory T cells in long-lasting Graves disease. As to time point: newly diagnosed GD, antithyroid drugs for less than 3 months. There was RNA extracted from PBMCs, and the TCR library was made from it. Building of the TCR beta libraries involved iRepertoire HTBI primers and Arm-PCR of CDR3 regions. In TCRdb, the multiplex PCR reads were re-called with MiXCR into one record per CDR3 protein. The sample holds roughly 560,000 distinct CDR3 sequences, around 12% seen once. The sample was also reused in another study, on T cells in Graves' hyperthyroidism and ophthalmopathy.

This receptor was taken from a woman in her 30s with Graves disease. Sequencing was performed on peripheral blood mononuclear cells (PBMCs), taken at new diagnosis, from a patient treated with antithyroid drugs.

In DNA form, the CDR3 reads TGTGCCAGCTCACCATGGCCTGGGGCCCTAGATACGCAGTATTTT. Translated, it gives CASSPWPGALDTQYF. The chain uses TRBV18 and TRBJ2-3, with D possibly being TRBD1 (5 bases). Trimming left V 2 bases short and J 5 bases short, with 14 bases between. Germline values: CDR1 KGHSH, CDR2 LQKENI. The CDR3 totals 15 residues.